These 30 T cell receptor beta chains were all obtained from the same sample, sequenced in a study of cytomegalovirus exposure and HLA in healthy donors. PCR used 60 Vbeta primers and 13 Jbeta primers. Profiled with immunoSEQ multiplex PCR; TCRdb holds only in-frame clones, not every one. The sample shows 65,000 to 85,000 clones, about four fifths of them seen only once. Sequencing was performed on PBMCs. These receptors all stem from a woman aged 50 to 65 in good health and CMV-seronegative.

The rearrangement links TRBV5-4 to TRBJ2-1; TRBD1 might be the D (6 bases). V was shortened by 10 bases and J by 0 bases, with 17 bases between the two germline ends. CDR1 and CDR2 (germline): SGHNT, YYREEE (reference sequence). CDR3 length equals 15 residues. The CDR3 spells CAGSRTASSYNEQFF. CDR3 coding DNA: TGTGCCGGATCACGGACAGCGAGCTCCTACAATGAGCAGTTCTTC.

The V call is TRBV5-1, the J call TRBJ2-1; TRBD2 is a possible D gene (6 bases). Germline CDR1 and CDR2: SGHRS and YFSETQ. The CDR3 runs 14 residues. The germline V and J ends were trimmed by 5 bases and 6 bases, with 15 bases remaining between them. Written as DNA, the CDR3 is TGCGCCAGCAGTGGCGGGGCAAGGGGCAATGAGCAGTTCTTC. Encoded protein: CASSGGARGNEQFF.

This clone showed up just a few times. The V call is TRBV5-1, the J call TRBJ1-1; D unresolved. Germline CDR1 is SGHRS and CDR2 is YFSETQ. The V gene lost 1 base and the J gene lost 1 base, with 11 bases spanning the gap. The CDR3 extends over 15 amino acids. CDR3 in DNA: TGCGCCAGCAGCTTGTGGGAGGACGGGAACACTGAAGCTTTCTTT. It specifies CASSLWEDGNTEAFF. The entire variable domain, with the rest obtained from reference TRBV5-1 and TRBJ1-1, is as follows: KAGVTQTPRYLIKTRGQQVTLSCSPISGHRSVSWYQQTPGQGLQFLFEYFSETQRNKGNFPGRFSGRQFSNSRSEMNVSTLELGDSALYLCASSLWEDGNTEAFFGQGTRLTVV.

The DNA for the CDR3 is TGTGCCAGCAGCGTAGGACAGGGGACAAACACCATATATTTT. It encodes CASSVGQGTNTIYF. The chain is built from TRBV9 and TRBJ1-3, with 8 bases lining up with TRBD1. The CDR3 runs to 14 residues. V shed 0 bases and J 6 bases; nucleotides not matched to a gene: 2. Looked up from germline, CDR1 is SGDLS and CDR2 is YYNGEE.

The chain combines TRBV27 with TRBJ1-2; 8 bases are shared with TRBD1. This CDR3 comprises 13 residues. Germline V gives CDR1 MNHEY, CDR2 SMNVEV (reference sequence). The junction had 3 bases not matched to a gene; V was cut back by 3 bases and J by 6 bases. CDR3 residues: CASSFRTGNGYTF. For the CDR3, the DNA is TGTGCCAGCAGTTTTAGGACAGGGAATGGCTACACCTTC.

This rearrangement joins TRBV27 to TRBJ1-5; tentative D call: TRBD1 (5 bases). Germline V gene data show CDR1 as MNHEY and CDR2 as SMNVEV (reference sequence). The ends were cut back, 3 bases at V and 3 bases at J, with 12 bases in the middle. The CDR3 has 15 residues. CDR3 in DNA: TGTGCCAGCAGTTTTGCGGGGCCCAACAATCAGCCCCAGCATTTT. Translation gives CASSFAGPNNQPQHF.

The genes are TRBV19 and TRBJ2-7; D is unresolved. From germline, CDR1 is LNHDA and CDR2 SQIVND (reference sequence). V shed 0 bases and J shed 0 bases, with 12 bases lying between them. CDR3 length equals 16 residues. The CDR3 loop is CASSIEVRGNSYEQYV. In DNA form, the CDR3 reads TGTGCCAGTAGTATAGAAGTTCGCGGTAACTCCTACGAGCAGTACGTC.

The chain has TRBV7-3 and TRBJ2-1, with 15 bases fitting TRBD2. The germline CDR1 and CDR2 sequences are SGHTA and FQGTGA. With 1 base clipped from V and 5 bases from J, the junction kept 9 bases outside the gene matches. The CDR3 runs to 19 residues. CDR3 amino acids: CASSLSPGTSGGSDNEQFF. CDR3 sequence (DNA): TGTGCCAGCAGCTTAAGTCCCGGGACTAGCGGGGGGAGCGACAATGAGCAGTTCTTC.

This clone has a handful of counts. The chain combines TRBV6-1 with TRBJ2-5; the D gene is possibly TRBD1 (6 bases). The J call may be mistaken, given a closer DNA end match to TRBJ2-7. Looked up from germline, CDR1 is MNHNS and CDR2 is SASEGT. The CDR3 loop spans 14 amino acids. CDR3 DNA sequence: TGTGCCAGCGATTCCGGGACAACTTCCTACGAGCAGTACTTC. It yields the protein CASDSGTTSYEQYF.

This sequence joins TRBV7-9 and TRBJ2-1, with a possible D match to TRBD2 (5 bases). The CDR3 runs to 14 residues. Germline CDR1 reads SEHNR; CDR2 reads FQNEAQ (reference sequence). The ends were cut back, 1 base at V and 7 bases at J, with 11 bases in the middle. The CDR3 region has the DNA TGTGCCAGCAGCTTAGGGACTCATCATAATGAGCAGTTCTTC. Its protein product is CASSLGTHHNEQFF. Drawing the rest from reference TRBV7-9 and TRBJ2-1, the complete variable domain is DTGVSQNPRHKITKRGQNVTFRCDPISEHNRLYWYRQTLGQGPEFLTYFQNEAQLEKSRLLSDRFSAERPKGSFSTLEIQRTEQGDSAMYLCASSLGTHHNEQFFGPGTRLTVL.

The CDR3 DNA follows: TGTGCCTCCCAGCCGGACAGGCGGACCTATGGCTACACCTTC. Residues: CASQPDRRTYGYTF. The chain uses TRBV7-8 and TRBJ1-2; the match to TRBD1 covers 7 bases. The CDR3 runs to 14 residues. The junction had 13 bases not matched to a gene; V was cut back by 11 bases and J by 4 bases. Germline CDR1 SGHVS, CDR2 FQNEAQ.

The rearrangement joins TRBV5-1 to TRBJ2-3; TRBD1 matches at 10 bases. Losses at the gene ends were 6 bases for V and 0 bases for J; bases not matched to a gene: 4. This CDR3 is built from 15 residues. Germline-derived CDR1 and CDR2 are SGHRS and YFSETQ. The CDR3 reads CASKRDRGSTDTQYF. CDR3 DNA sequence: TGCGCCAGCAAACGGGACAGGGGCAGCACAGATACGCAGTATTTT.

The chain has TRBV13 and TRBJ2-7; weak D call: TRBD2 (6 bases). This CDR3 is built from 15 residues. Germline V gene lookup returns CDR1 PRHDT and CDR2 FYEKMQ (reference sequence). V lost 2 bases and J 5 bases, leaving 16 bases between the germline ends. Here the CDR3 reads CASSLRGLTLDEQYV. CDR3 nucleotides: TGTGCCAGCAGCTTAAGGGGACTTACGCTGGACGAGCAGTACGTC.

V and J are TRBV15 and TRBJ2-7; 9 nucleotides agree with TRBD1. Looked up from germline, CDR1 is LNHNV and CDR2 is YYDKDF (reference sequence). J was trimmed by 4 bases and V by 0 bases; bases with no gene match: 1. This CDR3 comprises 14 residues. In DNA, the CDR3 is TGTGCCACCAGCAGAGAGGACAGGGGTTACGAGCAGTACTTC. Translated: CATSREDRGYEQYF.

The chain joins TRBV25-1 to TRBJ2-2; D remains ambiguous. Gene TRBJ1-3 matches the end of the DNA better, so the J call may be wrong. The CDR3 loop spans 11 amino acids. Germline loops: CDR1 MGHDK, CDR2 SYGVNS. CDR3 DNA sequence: TGTGCCAGCCACAGTGGAAACACCATATATTTT. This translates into CASHSGNTIYF.

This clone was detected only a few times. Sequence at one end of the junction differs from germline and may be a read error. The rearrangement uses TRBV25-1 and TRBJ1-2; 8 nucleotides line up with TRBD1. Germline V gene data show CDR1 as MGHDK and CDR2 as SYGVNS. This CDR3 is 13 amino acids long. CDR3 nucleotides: TGTGCCAGCAGTGAACAGGGGGCGCGAGGCTACCCCTTC. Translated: CASSEQGARGYPF.

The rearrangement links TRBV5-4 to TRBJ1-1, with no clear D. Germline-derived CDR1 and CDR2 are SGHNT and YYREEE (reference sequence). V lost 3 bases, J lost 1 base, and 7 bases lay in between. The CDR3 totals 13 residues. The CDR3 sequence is CASSSRENTEAFF. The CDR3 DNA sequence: TGTGCCAGCAGCTCTAGAGAGAACACTGAAGCTTTCTTT.

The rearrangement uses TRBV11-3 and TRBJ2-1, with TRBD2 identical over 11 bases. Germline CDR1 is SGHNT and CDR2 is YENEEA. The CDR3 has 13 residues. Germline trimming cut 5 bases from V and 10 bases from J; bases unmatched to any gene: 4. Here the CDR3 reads CASSPGTSGEQFF. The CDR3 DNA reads TGTGCCAGCAGCCCCGGGACTAGCGGAGAGCAGTTCTTC.

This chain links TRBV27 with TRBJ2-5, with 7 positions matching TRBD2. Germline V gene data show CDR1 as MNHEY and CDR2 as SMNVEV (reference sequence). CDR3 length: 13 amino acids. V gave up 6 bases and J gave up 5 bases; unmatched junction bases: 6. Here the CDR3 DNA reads TGTGCCAGCAGGGTTTGGGGAGGGGAGACCCAGTACTTC. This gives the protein CASRVWGGETQYF.

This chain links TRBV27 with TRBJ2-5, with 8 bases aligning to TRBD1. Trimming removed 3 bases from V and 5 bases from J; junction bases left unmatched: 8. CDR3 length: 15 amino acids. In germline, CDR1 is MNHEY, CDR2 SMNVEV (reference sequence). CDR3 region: CASSFAQGAGETQYF. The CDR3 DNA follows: TGTGCCAGCAGTTTCGCTCAGGGGGCTGGGGAGACCCAGTACTTC.

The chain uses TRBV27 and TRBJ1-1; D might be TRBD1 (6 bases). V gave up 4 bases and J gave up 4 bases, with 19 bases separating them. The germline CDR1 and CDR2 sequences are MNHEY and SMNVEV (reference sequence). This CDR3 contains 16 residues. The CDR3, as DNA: TGTGCCAGCAGTTCAGAATATCTTCGGGGGGCCACTGAAGCTTTCTTT. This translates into CASSSEYLRGATEAFF.

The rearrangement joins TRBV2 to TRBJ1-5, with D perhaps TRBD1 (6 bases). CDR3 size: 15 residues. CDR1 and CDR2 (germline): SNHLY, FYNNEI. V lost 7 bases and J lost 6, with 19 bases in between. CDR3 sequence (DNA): TGTGCCAGCAACCTAGACAGGTCGTCTAGTCAGCCCCAGCATTTT. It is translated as CASNLDRSSSQPQHF.

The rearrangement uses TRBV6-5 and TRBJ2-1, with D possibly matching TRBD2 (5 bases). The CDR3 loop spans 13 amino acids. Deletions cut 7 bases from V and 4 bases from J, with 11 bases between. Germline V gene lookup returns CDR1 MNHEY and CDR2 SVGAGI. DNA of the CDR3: TGTGCCAGCACCGCCGAGCGGTACAATGAGCAGTTCTTC. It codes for CASTAERYNEQFF.

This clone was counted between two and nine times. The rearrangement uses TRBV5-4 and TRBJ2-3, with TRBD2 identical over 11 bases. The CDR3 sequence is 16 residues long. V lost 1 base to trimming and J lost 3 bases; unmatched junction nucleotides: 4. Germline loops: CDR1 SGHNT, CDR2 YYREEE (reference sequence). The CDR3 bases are TGTGCCAGCAGCTTGATGACTAGCGGGGTAACAGATACGCAGTATTTT. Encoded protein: CASSLMTSGVTDTQYF.

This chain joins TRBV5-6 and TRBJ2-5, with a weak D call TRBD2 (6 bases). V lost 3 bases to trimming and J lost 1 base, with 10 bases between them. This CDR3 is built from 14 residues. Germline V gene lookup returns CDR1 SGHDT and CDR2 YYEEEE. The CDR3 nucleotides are TGTGCCAGCAGCTCGCTTAGCGGCCAAGAGACCCAGTACTTC. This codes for CASSSLSGQETQYF.

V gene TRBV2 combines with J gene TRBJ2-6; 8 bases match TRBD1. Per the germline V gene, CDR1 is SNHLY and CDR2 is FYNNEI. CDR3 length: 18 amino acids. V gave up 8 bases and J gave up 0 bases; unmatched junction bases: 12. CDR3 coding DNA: TGTGCCAGCCACAATTTAAGACAGGGGATCTCTGGGGCCAACGTCCTGACTTTC. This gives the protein CASHNLRQGISGANVLTF.

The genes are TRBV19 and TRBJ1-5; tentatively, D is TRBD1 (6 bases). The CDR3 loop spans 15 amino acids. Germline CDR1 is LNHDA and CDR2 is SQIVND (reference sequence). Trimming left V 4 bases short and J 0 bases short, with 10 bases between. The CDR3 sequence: CASSNRDYSNQPQHF. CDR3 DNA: TGTGCCAGTAGTAACAGGGATTATAGCAATCAGCCCCAGCATTTT.

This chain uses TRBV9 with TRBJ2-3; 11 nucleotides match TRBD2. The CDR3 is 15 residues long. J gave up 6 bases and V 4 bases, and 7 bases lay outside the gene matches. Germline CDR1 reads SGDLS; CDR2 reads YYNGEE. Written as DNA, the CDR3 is TGTGCCAGCAGCTTTAGCGGGGGGGCCCCGGATACGCAGTATTTT. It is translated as CASSFSGGAPDTQYF.

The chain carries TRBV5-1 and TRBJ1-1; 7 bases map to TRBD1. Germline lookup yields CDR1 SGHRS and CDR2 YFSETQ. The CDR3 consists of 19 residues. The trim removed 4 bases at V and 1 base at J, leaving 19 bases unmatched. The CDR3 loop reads CASSPRASGDSKPNTEAFF. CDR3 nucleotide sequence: TGCGCCAGCAGCCCTCGGGCGTCGGGGGACAGTAAACCGAACACTGAAGCTTTCTTT.

As DNA, the CDR3 is TGCGCCAGCAGCTTACAGGGCGGTATATACGGGAATGAGCAGTTCTTC. Residues: CASSLQGGIYGNEQFF. The V and J genes are TRBV5-1 and TRBJ2-1, with D possibly matching TRBD1 (6 bases). The CDR3 spans 16 residues. Germline V gives CDR1 SGHRS, CDR2 YFSETQ. Trimming left V 2 bases short and J 7 bases short, with 19 bases between.